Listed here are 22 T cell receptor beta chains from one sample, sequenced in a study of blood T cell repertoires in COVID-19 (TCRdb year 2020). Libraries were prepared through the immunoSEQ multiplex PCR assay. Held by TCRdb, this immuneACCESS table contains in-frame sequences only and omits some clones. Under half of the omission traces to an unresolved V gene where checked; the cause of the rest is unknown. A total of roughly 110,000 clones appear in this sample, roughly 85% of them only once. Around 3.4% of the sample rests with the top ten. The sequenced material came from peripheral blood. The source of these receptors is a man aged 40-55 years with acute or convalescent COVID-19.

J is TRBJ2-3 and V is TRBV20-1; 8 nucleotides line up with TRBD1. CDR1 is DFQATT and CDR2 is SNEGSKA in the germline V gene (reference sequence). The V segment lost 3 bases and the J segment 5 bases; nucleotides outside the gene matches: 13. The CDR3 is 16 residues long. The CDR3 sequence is CSASPSETGEVDTQYF. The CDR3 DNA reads TGCAGTGCTAGTCCTAGTGAGACAGGGGAAGTAGATACGCAGTATTTT.

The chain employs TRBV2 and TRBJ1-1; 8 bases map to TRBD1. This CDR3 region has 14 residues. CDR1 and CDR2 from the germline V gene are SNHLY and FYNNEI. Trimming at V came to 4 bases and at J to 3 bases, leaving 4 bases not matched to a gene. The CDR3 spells CASSVQGEYTEAFF. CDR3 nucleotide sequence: TGTGCCAGCAGTGTACAGGGGGAGTACACTGAAGCTTTCTTT.

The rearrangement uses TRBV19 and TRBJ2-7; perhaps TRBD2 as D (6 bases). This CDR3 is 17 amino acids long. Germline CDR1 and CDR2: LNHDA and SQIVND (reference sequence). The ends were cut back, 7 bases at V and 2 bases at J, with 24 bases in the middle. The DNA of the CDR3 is TGTGCCAGTACCTCCTGGGACTCACCGAGTGGAACCTACGAGCAGTACTTC. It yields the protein CASTSWDSPSGTYEQYF.

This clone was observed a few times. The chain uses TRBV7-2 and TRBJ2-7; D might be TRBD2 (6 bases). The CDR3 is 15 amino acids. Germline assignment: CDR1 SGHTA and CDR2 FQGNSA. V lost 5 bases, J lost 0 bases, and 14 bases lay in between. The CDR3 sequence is CASSAAEGLSYEQYF. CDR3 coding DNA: TGTGCCAGCAGCGCCGCCGAGGGACTCTCCTACGAGCAGTACTTC.

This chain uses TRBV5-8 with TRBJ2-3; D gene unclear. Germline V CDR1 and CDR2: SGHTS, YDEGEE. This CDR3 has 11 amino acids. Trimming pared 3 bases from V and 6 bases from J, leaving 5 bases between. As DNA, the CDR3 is TGTGCCAGCAGCTGGGCGGATACGCAGTATTTT. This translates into CASSWADTQYF. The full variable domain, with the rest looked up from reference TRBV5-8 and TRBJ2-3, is EAGVTQSPTHLIKTRGQQATLRCSPISGHTSVYWYQQALGLGLQFLLWYDEGEERNRGNFPPRFSGRQFPNYSSELNVNALELEDSALYLCASSWADTQYFGPGTRLTVL.

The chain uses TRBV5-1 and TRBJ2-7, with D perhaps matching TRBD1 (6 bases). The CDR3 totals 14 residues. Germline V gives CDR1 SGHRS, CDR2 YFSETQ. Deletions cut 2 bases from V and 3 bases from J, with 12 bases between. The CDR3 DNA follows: TGCGCCAGCAGCTTCGACGGACAGTACTACGAGCAGTACTTC. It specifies CASSFDGQYYEQYF.

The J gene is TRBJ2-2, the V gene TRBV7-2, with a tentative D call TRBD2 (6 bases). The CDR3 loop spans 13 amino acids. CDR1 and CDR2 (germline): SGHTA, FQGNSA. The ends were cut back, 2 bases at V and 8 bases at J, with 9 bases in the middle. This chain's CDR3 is CASSLLLAGELFF. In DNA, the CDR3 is TGTGCCAGCAGCTTACTCCTAGCGGGGGAGCTGTTTTTT.

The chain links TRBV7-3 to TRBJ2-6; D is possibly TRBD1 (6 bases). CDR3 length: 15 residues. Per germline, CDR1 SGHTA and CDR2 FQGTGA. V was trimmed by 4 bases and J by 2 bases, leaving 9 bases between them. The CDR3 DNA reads TGTGCCAGCAGCTATACAGGGCCTGGGGCCAACGTCCTGACTTTC. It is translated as CASSYTGPGANVLTF.

The CDR3 DNA reads TGTGCCAGCAGTTACCGACAGCCGTACACAGATACGCAGTATTTT. Translated, it gives CASSYRQPYTDTQYF. The chain couples TRBV6-5 to TRBJ2-3; D is perhaps TRBD1 (5 bases). V was cut by 2 bases and J by 2 bases, with 11 bases left in between. Germline CDR1 MNHEY, CDR2 SVGAGI. The CDR3 is made up of 15 amino acids.

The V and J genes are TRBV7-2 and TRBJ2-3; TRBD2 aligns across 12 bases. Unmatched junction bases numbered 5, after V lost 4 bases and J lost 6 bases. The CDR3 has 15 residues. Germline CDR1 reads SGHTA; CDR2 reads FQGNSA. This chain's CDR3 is CASSSSGTSGDTQYF. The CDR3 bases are TGTGCCAGCAGCTCATCAGGGACTAGCGGGGATACGCAGTATTTT.

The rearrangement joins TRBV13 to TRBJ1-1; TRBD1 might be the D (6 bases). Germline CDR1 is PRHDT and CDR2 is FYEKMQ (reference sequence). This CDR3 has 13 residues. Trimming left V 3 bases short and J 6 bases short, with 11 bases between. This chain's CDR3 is CASSLGGQPEAFF. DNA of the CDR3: TGTGCCAGCAGCTTGGGGGGGCAACCTGAAGCTTTCTTT.

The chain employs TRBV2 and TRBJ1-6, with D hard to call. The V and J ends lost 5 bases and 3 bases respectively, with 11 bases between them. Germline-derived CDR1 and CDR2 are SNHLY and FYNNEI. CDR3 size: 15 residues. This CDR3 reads CASSLVNSYNSPLHF. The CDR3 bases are TGTGCCAGCAGTCTGGTAAACAGCTATAATTCACCCCTCCACTTT.

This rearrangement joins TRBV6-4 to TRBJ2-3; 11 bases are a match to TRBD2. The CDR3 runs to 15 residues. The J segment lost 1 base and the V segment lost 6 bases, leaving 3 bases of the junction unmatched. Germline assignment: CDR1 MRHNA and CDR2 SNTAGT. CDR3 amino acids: CASRSGLAGTDTQYF. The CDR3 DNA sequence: TGTGCCAGCAGATCGGGACTAGCGGGCACAGATACGCAGTATTTT.

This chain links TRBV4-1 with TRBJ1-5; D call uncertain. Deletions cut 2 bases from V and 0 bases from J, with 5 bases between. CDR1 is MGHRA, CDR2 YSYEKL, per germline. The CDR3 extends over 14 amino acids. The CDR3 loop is CASSQKYSNQPQHF. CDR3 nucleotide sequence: TGCGCCAGCAGCCAAAAATATAGCAATCAGCCCCAGCATTTT.

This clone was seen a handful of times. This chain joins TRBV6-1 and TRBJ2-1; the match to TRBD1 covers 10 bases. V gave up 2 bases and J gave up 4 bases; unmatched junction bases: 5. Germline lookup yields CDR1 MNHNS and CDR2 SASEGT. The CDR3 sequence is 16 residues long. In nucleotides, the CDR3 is TGTGCCAGCAGTGAATACGGACAGGGGGTTTACAATGAGCAGTTCTTC. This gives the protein CASSEYGQGVYNEQFF.

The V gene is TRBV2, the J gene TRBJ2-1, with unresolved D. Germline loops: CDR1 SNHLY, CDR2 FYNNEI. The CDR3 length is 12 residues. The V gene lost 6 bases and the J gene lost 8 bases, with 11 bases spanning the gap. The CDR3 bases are TGTGCCAGCAGAGACCCAGCGTATGAGCAGTTCTTC. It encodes CASRDPAYEQFF. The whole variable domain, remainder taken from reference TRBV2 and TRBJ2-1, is EPEVTQTPSHQVTQMGQEVILRCVPISNHLYFYWYRQILGQKVEFLVSFYNNEISEKSEIFDDQFSVERPDGSNFTLKIRSTKLEDSAMYFCASRDPAYEQFFGPGTRLTVL.

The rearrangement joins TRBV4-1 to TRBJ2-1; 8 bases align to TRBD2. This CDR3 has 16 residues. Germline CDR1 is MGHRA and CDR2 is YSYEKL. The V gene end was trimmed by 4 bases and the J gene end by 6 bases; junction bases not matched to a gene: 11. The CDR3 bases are TGCGCCAGCAGCCCGCCGGGACTAGATTGGGGCAATGAGCAGTTCTTC. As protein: CASSPPGLDWGNEQFF.

The CDR3 DNA reads TGTGCCAGCAGCCAAGGATCCGTCAGAAACTATGGCTACACCTTC. Amino acid sequence: CASSQGSVRNYGYTF. The chain has TRBV14 and TRBJ1-2, with D unclear. The CDR3 covers 15 residues. Germline CDR1 is SGHDN and CDR2 is FVKESK. V dropped 1 base and J dropped 2 bases, with 11 bases sitting between them.

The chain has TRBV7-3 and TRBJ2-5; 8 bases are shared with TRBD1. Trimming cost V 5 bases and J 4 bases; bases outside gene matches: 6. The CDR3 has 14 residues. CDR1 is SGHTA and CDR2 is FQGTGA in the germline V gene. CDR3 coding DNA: TGTGCCAGCAGCCCTACGGACAGGGTAGAGACCCAGTACTTC. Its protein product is CASSPTDRVETQYF.

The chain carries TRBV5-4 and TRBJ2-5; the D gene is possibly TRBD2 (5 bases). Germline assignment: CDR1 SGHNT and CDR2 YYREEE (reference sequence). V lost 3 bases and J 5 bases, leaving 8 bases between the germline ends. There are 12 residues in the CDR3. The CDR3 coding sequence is TGTGCCAGCAGCTCCCGAGGGGAGACCCAGTACTTC. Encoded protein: CASSSRGETQYF.

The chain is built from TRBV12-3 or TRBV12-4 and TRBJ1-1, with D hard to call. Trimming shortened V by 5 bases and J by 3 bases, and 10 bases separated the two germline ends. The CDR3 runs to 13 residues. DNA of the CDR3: TGTGCCAGCAGTCCCGGACTACACACTGAAGCTTTCTTT. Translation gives CASSPGLHTEAFF.

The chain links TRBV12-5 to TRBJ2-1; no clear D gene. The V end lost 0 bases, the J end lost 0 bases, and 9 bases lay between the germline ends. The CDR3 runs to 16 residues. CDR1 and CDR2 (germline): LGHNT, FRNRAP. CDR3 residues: CASGLVRSLSYNEQFF. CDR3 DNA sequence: TGTGCTAGTGGTTTGGTACGGTCGCTCTCCTACAATGAGCAGTTCTTC.